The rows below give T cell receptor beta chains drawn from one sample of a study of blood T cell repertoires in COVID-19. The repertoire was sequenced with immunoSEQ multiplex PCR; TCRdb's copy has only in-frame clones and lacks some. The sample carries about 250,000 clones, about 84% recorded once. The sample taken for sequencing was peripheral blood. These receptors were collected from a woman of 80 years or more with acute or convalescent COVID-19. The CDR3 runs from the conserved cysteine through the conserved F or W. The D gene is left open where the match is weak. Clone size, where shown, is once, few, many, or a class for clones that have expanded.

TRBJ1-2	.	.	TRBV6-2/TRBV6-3	CASSYRQDYGYTF	TGTGCCAGCAGTTATCGACAGGACTATGGCTACACCTTC
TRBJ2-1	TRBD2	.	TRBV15	CATSREGTSGRASEQFF	TGTGCCACCAGCAGAGAAGGGACTAGCGGGAGGGCAAGTGAGCAGTTCTTC
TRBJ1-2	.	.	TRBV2	CASRQIYGYTF	TGTGCCAGCAGACAGATCTATGGCTACACCTTC
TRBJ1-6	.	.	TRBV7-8	CASSLEGWGPGNSPLHF	TGTGCCAGCAGCTTAGAGGGGTGGGGGCCAGGCAATTCACCCCTCCACTTT
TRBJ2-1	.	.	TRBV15	CATSRDRRQGGEQFF	TGTGCCACCAGCAGAGATCGTCGGCAGGGCGGCGAGCAGTTCTTC
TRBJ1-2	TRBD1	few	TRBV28	CASSTPVGQGNYGYTF	TGTGCCAGCAGTACCCCGGTGGGACAGGGAAACTATGGCTACACCTTC
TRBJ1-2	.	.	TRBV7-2	CASSLGGTGQFVDGYTF	TGTGCCAGCAGCTTAGGAGGAACAGGACAGTTTGTAGATGGCTACACCTTC
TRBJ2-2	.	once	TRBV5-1	CASSLRRGNTGELFF	TGCGCCAGCAGCTTGCGGCGGGGGAACACCGGGGAGCTGTTTTTT
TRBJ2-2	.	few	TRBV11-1	CASSLKSGNTGELFF	TGTGCCAGCAGCTTAAAGTCCGGGAACACCGGGGAGCTGTTTTTT
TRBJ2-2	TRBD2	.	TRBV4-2	CASSHENLAGSNTGELFF	TGTGCCAGCAGCCATGAGAACCTAGCGGGGTCGAACACCGGGGAGCTGTTTTTT
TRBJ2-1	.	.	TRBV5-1	CASSLSYNEQFF	TGCGCCAGCAGCCTTTCCTACAATGAGCAGTTCTTC
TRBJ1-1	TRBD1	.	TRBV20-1	CSASLPPGRGHNWNTEAFF	TGCAGTGCTAGTCTCCCCCCTGGCAGGGGGCACAACTGGAACACTGAAGCTTTCTTT
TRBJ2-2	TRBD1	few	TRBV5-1	CASSLAMDRGTGELFF	TGCGCCAGCAGCTTGGCCATGGACAGGGGCACCGGGGAGCTGTTTTTT
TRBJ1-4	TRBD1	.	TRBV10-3	CAISERGQAATNEKLFF	TGTGCCATCAGTGAGAGAGGACAGGCTGCAACTAATGAAAAACTGTTTTTT
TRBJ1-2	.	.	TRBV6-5	CASSYNGRESGYTF	TGTGCCAGCAGTTATAACGGGCGGGAGTCGGGCTACACCTTC
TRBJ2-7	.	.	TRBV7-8	CASSRDRQEQYF	TGTGCCAGCAGCCGCGACAGGCAAGAGCAGTACTTC
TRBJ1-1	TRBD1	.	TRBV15	CATSRETGYPTEAFF	TGTGCCACCAGCAGAGAGACAGGGTACCCCACTGAAGCTTTCTTT
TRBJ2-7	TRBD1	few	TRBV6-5	CASSYSDRGYEQYF	TGTGCCAGCAGTTACTCAGACAGGGGGTACGAGCAGTACTTC
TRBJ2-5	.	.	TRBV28	CASSLPPGNQETQYF	TGTGCCAGCAGTTTACCTCCAGGCAATCAAGAGACCCAGTACTTC
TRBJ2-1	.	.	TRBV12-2	CASRSGLAGGPRNEQFF	TGTGCAAGTCGCTCCGGACTAGCGGGAGGGCCTCGCAATGAGCAGTTCTTC
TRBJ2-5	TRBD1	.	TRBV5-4	CASSTDRGGETQYF	TGTGCCAGCAGCACCGACAGGGGGGGGGAGACCCAGTACTTC
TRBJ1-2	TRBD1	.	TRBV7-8	CASSPRTGGSYGYTF	TGTGCCAGCAGCCCCCGAACAGGGGGCTCCTATGGCTACACCTTC
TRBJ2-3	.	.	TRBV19	CASSITSGIDTQYF	TGTGCCAGTAGTATAACGTCCGGGATAGATACGCAGTATTTT
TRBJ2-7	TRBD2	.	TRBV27	CASMLGASGITEQYF	TGTGCCAGCATGTTGGGGGCTAGCGGGATTACCGAGCAGTACTTC
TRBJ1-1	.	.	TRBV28	CASSPRGKVDTEAFF	TGTGCCAGCAGCCCCCGAGGGAAGGTCGACACTGAAGCTTTCTTT
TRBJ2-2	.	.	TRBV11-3	CASSRGLNTGELFF	TGTGCCAGCAGCCGGGGACTGAACACCGGGGAGCTGTTTTTT
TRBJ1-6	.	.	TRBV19	CASSPLGGPLHF	TGTGCCAGTAGTCCCCTCGGGGGACCCCTCCACTTT
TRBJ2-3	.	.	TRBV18	CASSPGFQNTQYF	TGTGCCAGCTCACCAGGCTTCCAGAATACGCAGTATTTT
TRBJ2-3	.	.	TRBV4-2	CASSQDPDRYTDTQYF	TGTGCCAGCAGCCAAGATCCCGACAGGTACACAGATACGCAGTATTTT
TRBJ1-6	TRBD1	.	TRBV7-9	CASSLPGQGDPPLHF	TGTGCCAGCAGCTTGCCGGGACAGGGGGACCCACCCCTCCACTTT
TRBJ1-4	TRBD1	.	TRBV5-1	CASSTQGQLNEKLFF	TGCGCCAGCAGCACACAGGGACAGCTAAATGAAAAACTGTTTTTT
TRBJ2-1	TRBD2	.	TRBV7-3	CASSQRASGAYNEQFF	TGTGCCAGCAGCCAGAGGGCTAGCGGAGCCTACAATGAGCAGTTCTTC
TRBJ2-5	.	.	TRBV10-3	CAISERAQETQYF	TGTGCCATCAGTGAGAGAGCGCAAGAGACCCAGTACTTC
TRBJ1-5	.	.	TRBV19	CASSNRVGNQPQHF	TGTGCCAGCAGTAACAGGGTTGGGAATCAGCCCCAGCATTTT
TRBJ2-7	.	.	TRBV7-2	CASSSTGGAPTEQYF	TGTGCCAGCAGCTCTACAGGAGGGGCTCCAACCGAGCAGTACTTC
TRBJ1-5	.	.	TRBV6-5	CASSPGLNNQPQHF	TGTGCCAGCAGTCCGGGACTGAACAATCAGCCCCAGCATTTT
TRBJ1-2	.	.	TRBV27	CASTPQLQGYGYTF	TGTGCCAGCACACCTCAACTCCAGGGCTATGGCTACACCTTC
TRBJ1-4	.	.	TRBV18	CASSVREANEKLFF	TGTGCCAGCTCGGTCAGGGAAGCTAATGAAAAACTGTTTTTT
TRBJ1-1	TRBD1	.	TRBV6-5	CASTLDRANTEAFF	TGTGCCAGCACCCTTGACAGGGCGAACACTGAAGCTTTCTTT
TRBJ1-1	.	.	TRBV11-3	CASSHSQGRGTEAFF	TGTGCCAGCAGCCATAGCCAGGGGAGAGGCACTGAAGCTTTCTTT
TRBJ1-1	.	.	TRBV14	CASSRRQNMNTEAFF	TGTGCCAGCAGCCGTAGACAGAACATGAACACTGAAGCTTTCTTT
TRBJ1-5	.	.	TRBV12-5	CASGLGGRAQPQHF	TGTGCTAGTGGTTTAGGGGGGAGGGCTCAGCCCCAGCATTTT
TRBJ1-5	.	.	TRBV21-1	CASSNCRAGGNQPQHF	TGTGCCAGCAGCAATTGTCGAGCAGGGGGGAATCAGCCCCAGCATTTT
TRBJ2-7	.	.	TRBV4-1	CASSQGAQGNEQYF	TGCGCCAGCAGCCAAGGTGCACAGGGCAACGAGCAGTACTTC
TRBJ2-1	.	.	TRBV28	CASSGGGPYNEQFF	TGTGCCAGCAGTGGCGGAGGACCTTACAATGAGCAGTTCTTC
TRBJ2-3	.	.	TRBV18	CASSPQKKQGAPASTDTQYF	TGTGCCAGCTCACCGCAGAAGAAGCAGGGCGCCCCGGCTAGCACAGATACGCAGTATTTT
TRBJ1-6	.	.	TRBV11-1	CASSLREQDSPLHF	TGTGCCAGCAGCTTAAGGGAGCAGGATTCACCCCTCCACTTT
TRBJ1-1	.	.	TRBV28	CASRRFQGGTEAFF	TGTGCCAGCAGACGATTTCAGGGCGGCACTGAAGCTTTCTTT
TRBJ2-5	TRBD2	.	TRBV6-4	CASIGLAGTQETQYF	TGTGCCAGCATTGGACTAGCGGGGACCCAAGAGACCCAGTACTTC
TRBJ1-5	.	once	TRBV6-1	CASSDPGGAGQPQHF	TGTGCCAGCAGTGATCCTGGGGGCGCGGGTCAGCCCCAGCATTTT
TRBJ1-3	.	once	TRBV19	CASGTRASGNTIYF	TGTGCCAGTGGGACACGGGCCTCTGGAAACACCATATATTTT
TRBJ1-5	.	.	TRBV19	CASSIDRRSNQPQHF	TGTGCCAGTAGTATCGACAGGCGTAGCAATCAGCCCCAGCATTTT